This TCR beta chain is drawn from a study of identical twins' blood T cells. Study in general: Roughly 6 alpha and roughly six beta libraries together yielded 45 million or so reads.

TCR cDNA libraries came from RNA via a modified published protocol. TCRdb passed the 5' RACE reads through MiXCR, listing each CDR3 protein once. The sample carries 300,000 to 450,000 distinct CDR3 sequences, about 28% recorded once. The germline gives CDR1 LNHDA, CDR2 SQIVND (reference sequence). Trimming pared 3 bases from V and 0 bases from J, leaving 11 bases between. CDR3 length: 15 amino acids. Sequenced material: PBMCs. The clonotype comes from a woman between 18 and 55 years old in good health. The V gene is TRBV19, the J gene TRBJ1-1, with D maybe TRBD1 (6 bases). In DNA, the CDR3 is TGTGCCAGTAGTATCAGGGGTGAAGTGAACACTGAAGCTTTCTTT. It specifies CASSIRGEVNTEAFF. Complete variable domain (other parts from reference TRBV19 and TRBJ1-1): DGGITQSPKYLFRKEGQNVTLSCEQNLNHDAMYWYRQDPGQGLRLIYYSQIVNDFQKGDIAEGYSVSREKKESFPLTVTSAQKNPTAFYLCASSIRGEVNTEAFFGQGTRLTVV.